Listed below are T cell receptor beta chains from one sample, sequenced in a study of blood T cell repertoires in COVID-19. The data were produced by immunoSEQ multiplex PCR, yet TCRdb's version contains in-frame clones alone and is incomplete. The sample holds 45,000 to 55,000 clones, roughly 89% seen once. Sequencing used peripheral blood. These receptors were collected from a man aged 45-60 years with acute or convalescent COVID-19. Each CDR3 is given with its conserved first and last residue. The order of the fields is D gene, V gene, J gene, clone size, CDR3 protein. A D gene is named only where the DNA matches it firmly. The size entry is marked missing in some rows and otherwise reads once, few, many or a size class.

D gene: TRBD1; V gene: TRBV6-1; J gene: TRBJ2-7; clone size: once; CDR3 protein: CASNEQGALYEQYF
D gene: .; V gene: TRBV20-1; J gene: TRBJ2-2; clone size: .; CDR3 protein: CSASLPGELFF
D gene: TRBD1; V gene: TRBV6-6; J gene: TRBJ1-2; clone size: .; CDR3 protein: CASSRQGSYTF
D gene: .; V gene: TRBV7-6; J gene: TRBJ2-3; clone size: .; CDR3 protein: CASSLAYSSTDTQYF
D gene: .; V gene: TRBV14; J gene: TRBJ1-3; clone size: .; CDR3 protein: CASSHLQGSGNTIYF
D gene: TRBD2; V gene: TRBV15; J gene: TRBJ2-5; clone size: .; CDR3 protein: CATSRDLRAGAVRETQYF
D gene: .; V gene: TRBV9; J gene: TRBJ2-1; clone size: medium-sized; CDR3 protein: CASNPGDYDYNEQFF
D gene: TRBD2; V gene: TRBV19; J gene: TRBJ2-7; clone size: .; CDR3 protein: CASSIEYQKTSRPEQYF
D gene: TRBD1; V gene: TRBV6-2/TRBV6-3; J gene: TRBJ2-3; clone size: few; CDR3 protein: CASSFEGTGGDTQYF
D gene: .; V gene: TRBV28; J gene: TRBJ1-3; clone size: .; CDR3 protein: CASSWPSGNTIYF
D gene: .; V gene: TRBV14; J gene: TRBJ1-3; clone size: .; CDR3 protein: CASSRTGVGNTIYF
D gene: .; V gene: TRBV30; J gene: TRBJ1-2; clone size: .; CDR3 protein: CAWSVPKNYGYTF
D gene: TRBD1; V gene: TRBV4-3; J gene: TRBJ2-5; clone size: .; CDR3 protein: CASSQGTGQGEETQYF
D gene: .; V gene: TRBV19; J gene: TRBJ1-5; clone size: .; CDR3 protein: CASKRGNRQTSNQPQHF
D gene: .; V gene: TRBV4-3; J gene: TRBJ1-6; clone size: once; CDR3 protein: CASSQVPGLDASPLHF
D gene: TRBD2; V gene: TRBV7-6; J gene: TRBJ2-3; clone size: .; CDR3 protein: CASSRLAGGADTQYF
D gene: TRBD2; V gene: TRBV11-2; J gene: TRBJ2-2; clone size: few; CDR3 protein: CASSLEGGSNTGELFF
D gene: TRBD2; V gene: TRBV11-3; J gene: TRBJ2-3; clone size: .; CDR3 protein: CASSWTSSSDTQYF
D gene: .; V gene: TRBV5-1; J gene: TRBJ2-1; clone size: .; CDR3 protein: CASSPTDGVNEQFF
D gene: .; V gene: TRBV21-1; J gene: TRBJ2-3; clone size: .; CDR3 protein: CASMERGRGRGDTQYF
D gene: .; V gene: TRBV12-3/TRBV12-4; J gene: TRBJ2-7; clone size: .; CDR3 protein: CASSIYREYEQYF
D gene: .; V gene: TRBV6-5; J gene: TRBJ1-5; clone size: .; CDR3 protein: CASSLTRNQPQHF
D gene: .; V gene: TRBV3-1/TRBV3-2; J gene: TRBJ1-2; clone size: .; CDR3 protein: CASSPGGGYYGYTF